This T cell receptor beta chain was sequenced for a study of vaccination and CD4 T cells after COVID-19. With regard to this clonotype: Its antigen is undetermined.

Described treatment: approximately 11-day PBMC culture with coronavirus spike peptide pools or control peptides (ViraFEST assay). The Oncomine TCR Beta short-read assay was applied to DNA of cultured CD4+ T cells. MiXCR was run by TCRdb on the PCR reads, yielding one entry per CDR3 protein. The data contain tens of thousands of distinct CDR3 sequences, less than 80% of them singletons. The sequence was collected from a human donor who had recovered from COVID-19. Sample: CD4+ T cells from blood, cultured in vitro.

The CDR3 DNA reads as TGTGCCAGCATGCGCTCCTATAATTCACCCCTCCACTTT. Encoded protein: CASMRSYNSPLHF. This rearrangement joins TRBV6-1 to TRBJ1-6; D is unclear. The CDR3 sequence is 13 residues long. CDR1 and CDR2 from the germline V gene are MNHNS and SASEGT. Between the trimmed V and J ends, which lost 7 bases and 0 bases, there was a span of 4 bases.